Following are 23 T cell receptor beta chains from one sample sequenced in a study of CD4 T cells in relation to SARS-CoV-2 and coronaviruses. Generated by immunoSEQ multiplex PCR, the TCRdb table keeps only in-frame clones and is missing some. The sample gives about 36,000 clones, about 86% of which show up once; approximately 7% is in the top ten. Antigen specificity for these receptors is unknown. The material sequenced was naive CD4+ T cells from PBMCs, cultured in vitro. Subset defined: naive CD4+ T cells isolated by negative enrichment. The receptor set was obtained from an adult with COVID-19.

This clone was recorded a few times. This chain joins TRBV6-5 and TRBJ2-6; TRBD2 matches 8 bases. The V segment lost 5 bases and the J segment 2 bases; nucleotides outside the gene matches: 2. From germline, CDR1 is MNHEY and CDR2 SVGAGI. This CDR3 spans 15 amino acids. The CDR3 reads CASSPGLAGANVLTF. Written as DNA, the CDR3 is TGTGCCAGCAGTCCGGGACTAGCTGGGGCCAACGTCCTGACTTTC.

This rearrangement joins TRBV27 to TRBJ2-3; TRBD1 is a possible D gene (6 bases). V was shortened by 3 bases and J by 3 bases, with 10 bases between the two germline ends. Germline V lookup: CDR1 MNHEY, CDR2 SMNVEV (reference sequence). This CDR3 comprises 14 residues. The CDR3 loop reads CASSLIGGTDTQYF. The CDR3 DNA follows: TGTGCCAGCAGTTTGATAGGGGGTACAGATACGCAGTATTTT.

This chain connects TRBV5-1 to TRBJ2-1; perhaps TRBD1 as D (5 bases). Germline CDR1 reads SGHRS; CDR2 reads YFSETQ. The CDR3 contains 18 residues. Trimming shortened V by 0 bases and J by 1 base, and 17 bases separated the two germline ends. The CDR3 spells CASSLAISSRASYNEQFF. As DNA, the CDR3 is TGCGCCAGCAGCTTGGCCATAAGTTCCAGGGCTTCCTACAATGAGCAGTTCTTC.

This clone turned up a few times. The chain uses TRBV9 and TRBJ2-7; TRBD2 aligns across 8 bases. Germline V CDR1 and CDR2: SGDLS, YYNGEE. This CDR3 region has 15 residues. The J segment lost 6 bases and the V segment lost 0 bases, leaving 8 bases of the junction unmatched. DNA for the CDR3: TGTGCCAGCAGCGTAGGGCAGGATGCGGGGGGCGAGCAGTACTTC. Encoded protein: CASSVGQDAGGEQYF. The full variable domain, in which reference TRBV9 and TRBJ2-7 provide the parts outside the CDR3, is DSGVTQTPKHLITATGQRVTLRCSPRSGDLSVYWYQQSLDQGLQFLIQYYNGEERAKGNILERFSAQQFPDLHSELNLSSLELGDSALYFCASSVGQDAGGEQYFGPGTRLTVT.

This clone occurred a few times. This chain links TRBV6-2 or TRBV6-3 with TRBJ2-7; the D is unclear. The length of the CDR3 is 13 residues. V dropped 5 bases and J dropped 3 bases, with 11 bases sitting between them. Germline assignment: CDR1 MNHEY and CDR2 SVGEGT. The CDR3 sequence is CASSLSALYEQYF. CDR3 DNA: TGTGCCAGCAGTCTATCTGCTCTCTACGAGCAGTACTTC.

The chain couples TRBV29-1 to TRBJ1-2, with D unresolved. V was cut by 6 bases and J by 8 bases, with 7 bases left in between. CDR1 and CDR2 from the germline V gene are SQVTM and ANQGSEA. The CDR3 length is 9 residues. This CDR3 is CSVEGGYTF. CDR3 coding DNA: TGCAGCGTCGAGGGCGGCTACACCTTC.

The chain joins TRBV6-1 to TRBJ2-4; TRBD1 is a possible D gene (6 bases). The CDR3 loop spans 15 amino acids. Germline V lookup: CDR1 MNHNS, CDR2 SASEGT. Trimming shortened V by 2 bases and J by 6 bases, and 14 bases separated the two germline ends. CDR3 region: CASSENTGLLNIQYF. CDR3 nucleotides: TGTGCCAGCAGTGAAAATACAGGGTTGTTAAACATTCAGTACTTC.

The CDR3 region is CASSFTSGTYEQYF. DNA for the CDR3: TGTGCCAGCAGCTTTACCAGCGGGACCTACGAGCAGTACTTC. V and J are TRBV7-2 and TRBJ2-7; TRBD2 aligns across 7 bases. This CDR3 is 14 amino acids long. CDR1 is SGHTA and CDR2 is FQGNSA in the germline V gene. With 3 bases clipped from V and 2 bases from J, the junction kept 4 bases outside the gene matches.

The chain carries TRBV11-2 and TRBJ2-7; a possible D gene is TRBD2 (5 bases). The germline CDR1 and CDR2 sequences are SGHAT and FQNNGV. V was cut by 1 base and J by 0 bases, with 7 bases left in between. The CDR3 length is 14 residues. CDR3 amino acids: CASSLVAGSYEQYF. The CDR3 DNA follows: TGTGCCAGCAGCTTAGTGGCGGGCTCCTACGAGCAGTACTTC. Full variable domain (rest looked up from reference TRBV11-2 and TRBJ2-7): EAGVAQSPRYKIIEKRQSVAFWCNPISGHATLYWYQQILGQGPKLLIQFQNNGVVDDSQLPKDRFSAERLKGVDSTLKIQPAKLEDSAVYLCASSLVAGSYEQYFGPGTRLTVT.

The chain carries TRBV6-1 and TRBJ1-2, with D possibly matching TRBD1 (5 bases). Germline V gives CDR1 MNHNS, CDR2 SASEGT. CDR3 length: 14 amino acids. Trimming cost V 3 bases and J 2 bases, with 10 bases left between them. CDR3 in DNA: TGTGCCAGCAGTGACGGGGGGTTAAACTATGGCTACACCTTC. Translated, it gives CASSDGGLNYGYTF.

The rearrangement uses TRBV4-1 and TRBJ2-2, with D possibly matching TRBD2 (7 bases). Germline CDR1 is MGHRA and CDR2 is YSYEKL. The CDR3 is 18 residues long. V was trimmed by 4 bases and J by 1 base, leaving 19 bases between them. CDR3: CASSLTPGGNLNTGELFF. CDR3 DNA sequence: TGCGCCAGCAGCCTCACACCGGGGGGCAATCTGAACACCGGGGAGCTGTTTTTT.

The genes are TRBV4-1 and TRBJ2-1; 11 positions agree with TRBD1. The CDR3 spans 19 residues. V shed 4 bases and J 3 bases; nucleotides not matched to a gene: 14. Germline assignment: CDR1 MGHRA and CDR2 YSYEKL. Here the CDR3 reads CASSRRIIVGTGGYNEQFF. CDR3 DNA sequence: TGCGCCAGCAGCCGTAGAATTATTGTAGGGACAGGGGGCTACAATGAGCAGTTCTTC.

The chain recombines TRBV18 with TRBJ2-3; no clear D gene. V dropped 2 bases and J dropped 7 bases, with 13 bases sitting between them. The germline CDR1 and CDR2 sequences are KGHSH and LQKENI. The CDR3 runs to 14 residues. CDR3 nucleotide sequence: TGTGCCAGCTCACCAGGTGAGCTAGAGAATACGCAGTATTTT. Its protein is CASSPGELENTQYF.

The chain has TRBV14 and TRBJ2-1; 8 bases are a match to TRBD2. The CDR3 runs to 17 residues. In germline, CDR1 is SGHDN, CDR2 FVKESK. The trim removed 1 base at V and 5 bases at J, leaving 10 bases unmatched. This chain's CDR3 is CASSQGRGLGLNNEQFF. The CDR3 DNA follows: TGTGCCAGCAGCCAAGGCCGGGGACTAGGGCTTAACAATGAGCAGTTCTTC.

J is TRBJ1-1 and V is TRBV6-5; the match to TRBD1 covers 7 bases. CDR1 MNHEY and CDR2 SVGAGI come from the germline V gene. This CDR3 is built from 15 residues. J was trimmed by 5 bases and V by 7 bases; bases with no gene match: 13. In DNA, the CDR3 is TGTGCCAGCATGCGGGACAGCGGGCCTGTTACTGAAGCTTTCTTT. It specifies CASMRDSGPVTEAFF.

The chain has TRBV19 and TRBJ2-3, with a tentative D call TRBD2 (6 bases). CDR1 and CDR2 from the germline V gene are LNHDA and SQIVND (reference sequence). The CDR3 covers 19 residues. V was shortened by 6 bases and J by 6 bases, with 31 bases between the two germline ends. The CDR3, as DNA: TGTGCCAGTAGCCCGCTAACTGGTAGCGGTAGTAAACTCCCCGATACGCAGTATTTT. This encodes CASSPLTGSGSKLPDTQYF.

The genes are TRBV2 and TRBJ2-4, with 7 nucleotides matching TRBD2. This CDR3 is 17 amino acids long. Germline values: CDR1 SNHLY, CDR2 FYNNEI. Germline trimming cut 6 bases from V and 6 bases from J; bases unmatched to any gene: 17. The CDR3: CASRRLSGRDGGNIQYF. The CDR3 DNA is TGTGCCAGCAGACGACTGAGTGGGAGGGATGGTGGAAACATTCAGTACTTC.

This rearrangement joins TRBV20-1 to TRBJ2-2; D might be TRBD1 (5 bases). Germline loops: CDR1 DFQATT, CDR2 SNEGSKA (reference sequence). CDR3 size: 14 residues. Trimming shortened V by 3 bases and J by 4 bases, and 12 bases separated the two germline ends. The chain's CDR3 is CSASGQGSTGELFF. The CDR3 coding sequence is TGCAGTGCTAGTGGGCAGGGAAGCACCGGGGAGCTGTTTTTT.

The V gene is TRBV5-1, the J gene TRBJ2-7; TRBD2 might be the D (5 bases). CDR1 SGHRS and CDR2 YFSETQ come from the germline V gene. The CDR3 spans 12 residues. The V gene lost 4 bases and the J gene lost 3 bases, with 8 bases spanning the gap. CDR3 in amino acids: CASSLLDYEQYF. Here the CDR3 DNA reads TGCGCCAGCAGCCTACTAGACTACGAGCAGTACTTC.

The chain employs TRBV2 and TRBJ2-3, with D perhaps assigned TRBD1 or TRBD2 (5 bases each). CDR1 is SNHLY, CDR2 FYNNEI, per germline. V dropped 1 base and J dropped 5 bases, with 13 bases sitting between them. The CDR3 loop spans 15 amino acids. As DNA, the CDR3 is TGTGCCAGCAGTGAAGGGGGGAGTCAGGGAGATACGCAGTATTTT. Protein product: CASSEGGSQGDTQYF.

This clone was seen only a few times. The CDR3 region has the DNA TGTGCCTGGAGGACCCAGGGGCCCTACAATGAGCAGTTCTTC. Protein: CAWRTQGPYNEQFF. The chain joins TRBV30 to TRBJ2-1, with D perhaps matching TRBD1 (6 bases). The ends were cut back, 3 bases at V and 2 bases at J, with 11 bases in the middle. The CDR3 is made up of 14 amino acids. Germline V gene data show CDR1 as GTSNPN and CDR2 as SVGIG (reference sequence).

This rearrangement joins TRBV10-3 to TRBJ1-3, with D maybe TRBD1 (5 bases). V was clipped by 3 bases and J by 1 base, with 19 bases between them. The length of the CDR3 is 18 residues. The germline V gene has CDR1 ENHRY and CDR2 SYGVKD. Written as DNA, the CDR3 is TGTGCCATCAGTGACCGGGACCCCAAAGAATTTTCTGGAAACACCATATATTTT. Its translation: CAISDRDPKEFSGNTIYF.

The rearrangement uses TRBV5-1 and TRBJ2-3; 8 positions match TRBD2. Germline CDR1 SGHRS, CDR2 YFSETQ. V dropped 3 bases and J dropped 3; count of bases not matched to a gene: 3. The CDR3 has 14 residues. The CDR3 DNA reads TGCGCCAGCAGCTCAGCGGGAGTAACAGATACGCAGTATTTT. Its protein product is CASSSAGVTDTQYF.